This TCR beta chain appears in the sequencing data of a study of cytotoxic CD8 clonotypes in ibrutinib-treated CLL (dated by TCRdb to the early 2020s). Background on the whole study: The cohort included more than 14 treatment-naive and approximately eleven relapsed/refractory patients; some 18 were IGHV unmutated. Responses were partial in roughly 24 patients and complete in 2; after median about 63 months follow-up, about 14 stayed in remission and roughly twelve progressed. Samples at response were collected after a median of about 13 months of treatment, with a range of roughly 6 to 36 months. On average, each sample yielded roughly 260,000 productive templates and around 98,000 productive rearrangements. Of the roughly 86 participants in the trial, 25 to 30 had longitudinal samples available. Cryopreserved peripheral blood mononuclear cells were obtained prior to treatment, at the time of response, and at either disease progression or sustained remission. Patients were still on ibrutinib when every remission and progressive disease sample was collected. The paper as a whole reports these results and caveats: An increase in clonality was observed at ibrutinib response, with clonality remaining stable during sustained remission and falling back toward baseline at progression. Baseline clonality exceeded that of age-matched healthy donors and correlated strongly with circulating CD8+ T-cell counts. Sustained-remission and progressing patients did not have matched sampling times, and lymph node repertoires were not examined. Public clonotypes were rare and either shrank or stayed stable during treatment, and the rise in clonality at ibrutinib response reflected expansion of private clonotypes.

As to this clone: The clone's antigen remains unknown. Per-base quality was not reported, and no clone a single base away is much larger than it.

A MiSeq instrument was used for deep resolution sequencing, which targeted depths ranging from 1 in 1 million up to 1 in 200,000 T cells, with coverage averaging 10x for each clonotype. The immunoSEQ hsTCRB Kit was used to generate TCR beta libraries. In the source study's methods: The data were analyzed with ImmunoSEQ Analyzer and ImmunoSEQ Data Assistant, and V, D and J gene assignments followed IMGT definitions. Clonality, which ranges from 0 to 1, was calculated by subtracting the normalized Shannon entropy of productive rearrangement frequencies from one. Public clonotype analysis was restricted to overrepresented clonotypes comprising at least 0.05% of each patient's repertoire. Fewer than 15 repertoires from age-matched healthy donors, obtained from immuneACCESS, served as clonality controls. Not all clones reach the TCRdb copy of this immuneACCESS table, which keeps in-frame sequences only. Checked studies attribute under half of the gap to unresolved V genes and leave the rest unexplained. The V and J calls and clone size were taken over from that table, and D and trimming were inferred from the DNA. Here the sample has about 130,000 clones; 84% occur a single time. The top ten hold 3.3% of the sample.

Reading the label with the study, this specimen's time point is: roughly 2 years on ibrutinib. For TCR beta library preparation, roughly 2 micrograms of genomic DNA was extracted from cryopreserved PBMCs. Longitudinal blood samples from CLL patients on ibrutinib monotherapy underwent high-throughput TCR beta sequencing. The patients took part in an open-label, single-center phase 2 trial of ibrutinib monotherapy. Trimming leaves V shorter by 4 bases and J shorter by 2 bases, with the junction holding 2 bases beyond the gene matches. The CDR3 spans 14 residues, from the cysteine through the phenylalanine. This entry keeps only the CDR3 DNA: 42 bases, framed from base 1. The germline V gene gives CDR1 as SGHDN and CDR2 as FVKESK.

This receptor chain uses TRBV14 and TRBJ2-3; the central 8 bases match TRBD2. The TCR originated in a human donor with chronic lymphocytic leukemia. The sequenced sample was PBMCs, obtained after 24 months of ibrutinib treatment. The DNA is as follows: TGTGCCAGCAGCCTAGCGGGAACCACAGATACGCAGTATTTT. It codes for CASSLAGTTDTQYF.